This T cell receptor beta chain is from a study of tumor-infiltrating lymphocytes in oesophageal squamous cell carcinoma (dated by TCRdb to between 2015 and 2016). About this clonotype: Which antigen it targets is not known. No base quality information exists; no much larger clone differs at one position.

The library was generated by PCR. Instrument used: Illumina HiSeq 2000. TCRdb itself trimmed the public reads at Q25 with fastp, ran MiXCR and retained productive beta chains. Every CDR3 protein is listed once, alongside the most common genes and DNA of its rows. This sample is represented by 10,000 to 12,000 distinct CDR3 sequences; roughly three fifths of them were singletons. The ten largest clonotypes hold around 27% of the sample. The CDR3 spans 13 residues, from the cysteine through the phenylalanine. Only CDR3 DNA remains: 39 bases, in frame from the first base. Looking up the germline V gene yields CDR1 MNHNS and CDR2 SASEGT.

The specimen sequenced was esophageal tumor tissue. The receptor was derived from a female donor with esophageal squamous cell carcinoma. This chain joins TRBV6-1 to TRBJ2-5; TRBD1 is possibly the D segment (6 matching bases). With the DNA end fitting TRBJ2-1 better, the J assignment may be wrong. The DNA sequence reads TGTGCCAGCAGCCGGGACAAACTCTACGAGCAGTTCTTC. It encodes CASSRDKLYEQFF.